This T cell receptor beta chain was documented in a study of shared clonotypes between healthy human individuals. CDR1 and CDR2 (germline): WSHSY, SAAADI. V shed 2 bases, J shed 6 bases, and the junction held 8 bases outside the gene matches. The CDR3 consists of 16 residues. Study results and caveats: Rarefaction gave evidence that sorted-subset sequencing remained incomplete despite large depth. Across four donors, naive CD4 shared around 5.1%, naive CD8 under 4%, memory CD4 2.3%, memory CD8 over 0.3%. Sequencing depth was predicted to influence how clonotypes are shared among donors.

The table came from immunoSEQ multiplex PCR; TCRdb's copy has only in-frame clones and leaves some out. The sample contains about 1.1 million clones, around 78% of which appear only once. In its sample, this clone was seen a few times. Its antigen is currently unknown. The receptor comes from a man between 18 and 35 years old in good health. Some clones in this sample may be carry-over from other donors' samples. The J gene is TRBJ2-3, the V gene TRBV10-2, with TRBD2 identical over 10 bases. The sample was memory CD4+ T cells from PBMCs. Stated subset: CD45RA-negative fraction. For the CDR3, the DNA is TGCGCCAGCAGTGAGCGCTTAGCGGGAGGAGCTGATACGCAGTATTTT. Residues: CASSERLAGGADTQYF.